The TCR beta chain described here comes from a study of T cell responses to AZD1222 COVID-19 vaccine. This clone came up once. TCRdb's copy holds only in-frame clones and misses some; the assay was immunoSEQ multiplex PCR. The sample lists some 88,000 clones, about nine tenths occurring once. Germline loops: CDR1 MDHEN, CDR2 SYDVKM. The CDR3 consists of 15 residues. V dropped 3 bases and J dropped 7; count of bases not matched to a gene: 9. Sequencing used peripheral blood, obtained 28 days after the second AZD1222 dose. This clonotype was sampled from an adult who received the AZD1222 COVID-19 vaccine. This chain connects TRBV28 to TRBJ2-3, with 8 bases that match TRBD2. The CDR3 protein is CASSLLAGGRYTQYF. CDR3 in DNA: TGTGCCAGCAGTTTGTTGGCGGGGGGCCGGTATACGCAGTATTTT.